This TCR beta chain was identified during a study of cytomegalovirus exposure and HLA in healthy donors. Whole-study context: An earlier analysis identified more than 95 million unique TCR beta sequences in 150 million to 200 million T cells.

Between the trimmed V and J ends, which lost 6 bases and 4 bases, there was a span of 12 bases. The V gene's germline CDR1 is SEHNR and CDR2 FQNEAQ (reference sequence). CDR3 size: 13 residues. PCR used 60 Vbeta primers and 13 Jbeta primers. Method: immunoSEQ multiplex PCR; TCRdb's copy keeps in-frame clones and lacks some. The table has 60,000 to 90,000 clones, approximately 70% seen once. The chain is built from TRBV7-9 and TRBJ1-2, with a possible D match to TRBD1 (5 bases). The TCR comes from a woman between 50 and 59 years old in good health and CMV-seropositive. Sample: PBMCs. CDR3 coding DNA: TGTGCCAGCAGTCGCGGGGCAGGCTATGGCTACACCTTC. This translates into CASSRGAGYGYTF.